The sequence of this T cell receptor beta chain was determined in a study of T cell repertoires in cytomegalovirus infection. Overall study: Both a matching HLA type and CMV infection were indicated by public TCR beta signatures. General study results and limits: HLA-C-restricted TCR beta clonotypes specific for CMV led the ex vivo response.

Using its own MiXCR run on the reads, TCRdb lists one record per CDR3 protein. The table lists about 250,000 distinct CDR3 sequences, approximately 7% of them singletons, with under 7% in the top ten. Per germline, CDR1 SEHNR and CDR2 FQNEAQ (reference sequence). The CDR3 is 12 amino acids. The V gene lost 3 bases and the J gene lost 9 bases, with 9 bases spanning the gap. This clonotype showed up many times. What it binds is not known. The sequenced sample was PBMCs. The chain employs TRBV7-9 and TRBJ1-5; D unresolved. The receptor was isolated from a human donor in good health (CMV status not recorded). Some clones in this sample may be carry-over from other donors' samples. This chain's CDR3 is CASSLVAGPQHF. The CDR3, as DNA: TGTGCCAGCAGCTTGGTGGCAGGGCCCCAGCATTTT. Full variable domain (remainder filled in from reference TRBV7-9 and TRBJ1-5): DTGVSQNPRHKITKRGQNVTFRCDPISEHNRLYWYRQTLGQGPEFLTYFQNEAQLEKSRLLSDRFSAERPKGSFSTLEIQRTEQGDSAMYLCASSLVAGPQHFGDGTRLSIL.